These T cell receptor beta chains were read from a single sample in a study of technical replicates of blood from a handful of donors. Sequencing used immunoSEQ multiplex PCR; TCRdb keeps in-frame clones, though not all of them. The sample has about 82,000 clones; around 90% are singletons. Sequencing was carried out using T cells isolated from PBMCs. The source of these receptors is a human donor in good health. The CDR3 runs from the conserved cysteine through the conserved F or W. D genes are given only for firm matches.

CAGSGGADTQYF	TGTGCCGGTAGCGGGGGGGCGGATACGCAGTATTTT	TRBV30	TRBJ2-3	TRBD2
CASSFEITGYGYTF	TGTGCCAGCAGCTTTGAGATCACCGGCTATGGCTACACCTTC	TRBV7-9	TRBJ1-2	NA
CASRQGVGKNEQFF	TGTGCCAGCAGACAGGGAGTTGGGAAAAATGAGCAGTTCTTC	TRBV7-9	TRBJ2-1	NA
CARRQGGKGELFF	TGTGCAAGACGACAGGGGGGCAAGGGGGAGCTGTTTTTT	TRBV2	TRBJ2-2	TRBD1
CAISEDPHRRNTEAFF	TGTGCCATCAGTGAGGACCCCCACAGAAGGAACACTGAAGCTTTCTTT	TRBV10-3	TRBJ1-1	NA
CATRKQGAYEQYF	TGTGCCACCAGAAAACAGGGAGCCTACGAGCAGTACTTC	TRBV19	TRBJ2-7	NA
CASSYGLAGASYEQYF	TGCGCCAGCAGCTACGGACTAGCGGGGGCCTCCTACGAGCAGTACTTC	TRBV5-1	TRBJ2-7	TRBD2
CASSYMGPSSYNEQFF	TGTGCCAGCAGTTACATGGGGCCGAGCTCCTACAATGAGCAGTTCTTC	TRBV6-6	TRBJ2-1	NA
CASTWGTRLAGQETQYF	TGTGCCAGCACCTGGGGGACCCGACTAGCGGGACAAGAGACCCAGTACTTC	TRBV28	TRBJ2-5	TRBD2
CASSQSAWVRTNTEAFF	TGTGCCAGCAGCCAATCCGCATGGGTCCGGACTAACACTGAAGCTTTCTTT	TRBV11-2	TRBJ1-1	NA
CASSRTALGEKLFF	TGTGCCAGCAGCCGGACTGCTCTGGGTGAAAAACTGTTTTTT	TRBV7-9	TRBJ1-4	NA
CASSIGTANTEAFF	TGTGCCAGTAGTATAGGGACTGCTAACACTGAAGCTTTCTTT	TRBV19	TRBJ1-1	NA
CASSRTASTGELFF	TGCGCCAGCAGCCGGACAGCGAGCACCGGGGAGCTGTTTTTT	TRBV4-1	TRBJ2-2	NA
CASSVAEGGYEQYF	TGTGCCAGCAGCGTAGCCGAGGGGGGGTACGAGCAGTACTTC	TRBV9	TRBJ2-7	NA
CASSQERTGGYEQYF	TGCGCCAGCAGCCAGGAGAGGACTGGTGGTTACGAGCAGTACTTC	TRBV4-1	TRBJ2-7	NA
CASSSDQPETQYF	TGTGCCAGCAGCAGCGACCAACCGGAGACCCAGTACTTC	TRBV5-6	TRBJ2-5	NA
CASALIGTGGNEQFF	TGTGCCAGCGCCTTGATCGGGACAGGGGGCAATGAGCAGTTCTTC	TRBV5-6	TRBJ2-1	TRBD1
CASSGGQGTDTQYF	TGTGCCAGTAGTGGGGGACAGGGCACAGATACGCAGTATTTT	TRBV19	TRBJ2-3	TRBD1
CASSIGTNTEAFF	TGTGCCAGTAGTATAGGAACTAACACTGAAGCTTTCTTT	TRBV19	TRBJ1-1	NA
CASSEDRAGTEAFF	TGTGCCAGCAGTGAGGACAGGGCGGGCACTGAAGCTTTCTTT	TRBV6-4	TRBJ1-1	TRBD1
CASSPDGGNTGELFF	TGCGCCAGCAGCCCAGACGGGGGGAACACCGGGGAGCTGTTTTTT	TRBV4-1	TRBJ2-2	NA
CASSLGRWGNTIYF	TGTGCCAGCAGTTTGGGGCGGTGGGGAAACACCATATATTTT	TRBV28	TRBJ1-3	NA